Listed below are T cell receptor beta chains from one sample, sequenced in a study of T cell changes during pregnancy in multiple sclerosis. Libraries were prepared by immunoSEQ multiplex PCR; TCRdb keeps only in-frame clonotypes and omits some of them. The table includes roughly 30,000 clones, 85% to 90% detected once. Material: CD8+ T cells from peripheral blood mononuclear cells, obtained before pregnancy. Receptors originate from a female donor with multiple sclerosis, enrolled in a pregnancy study. Each CDR3 is given with its conserved first and last residue. The D gene is left open where the match is weak. Some rows mark clone size as missing; the rest say once, few, many or name a class of expanded clone.

v_gene	j_gene	d_gene	abundance	CDR3nt	CDR3aa
TRBV7-9	TRBJ2-3	TRBD2	NA	TGTGCCAGCAGCTTCGGGCTAGCGGGTAGGGGAGATACGCAGTATTTT	CASSFGLAGRGDTQYF
TRBV4-1	TRBJ1-5	NA	NA	TGCGCCAGCAGCCAAGAAGGCAGGGGAAGTCAGCTCCAGCATTTT	CASSQEGRGSQLQHF
TRBV7-9	TRBJ1-2	TRBD1	NA	TGTGCCAGCAGCTTATCGACAGGGGCCGGGTTGAGTGGCTACACCTTC	CASSLSTGAGLSGYTF
TRBV9	TRBJ2-1	TRBD2	NA	TGTGCCAGCAGCGTAAGTAAGGCGCAGGGAGGGTACAATGAGCAGTTCTTC	CASSVSKAQGGYNEQFF
TRBV7-6	TRBJ1-1	TRBD1	NA	TGTGCCAGCAGCTTGGACAGGGTAATGTCGAACACTGAAGCTTTCTTT	CASSLDRVMSNTEAFF
TRBV6-6	TRBJ2-5	TRBD1	NA	TGTGCCAGCAGCCCTGGCAGGGGGCTGGAGACCCAGTACTTC	CASSPGRGLETQYF
TRBV7-2	TRBJ2-1	TRBD1	NA	TGTGCCAGCAGCTTAAGATCGGACAGGGCCTACAATGAGCAGTTCTTC	CASSLRSDRAYNEQFF
TRBV19	TRBJ1-1	NA	NA	TGTGCCAGTAGTATGGGGGTGGGTATCGCTTGGGGGACACCTGAAGCTTTCTTT	CASSMGVGIAWGTPEAFF
TRBV11-2	TRBJ2-1	TRBD1	NA	TGTGCCAGCAGCGACCTCGACAGGGGTTACAATGAGCAGTTCTTC	CASSDLDRGYNEQFF
TRBV27	TRBJ2-1	NA	once	TGTGCCAGCAGTACCCGGGCGCCCGACAGGAGCCTAAGGAATGAGCAGTTCTTC	CASSTRAPDRSLRNEQFF
TRBV4-3	TRBJ2-1	NA	NA	TGCGCCACAGGTCCAGCAGGGTCCTACAATGAGCAGTTCTTC	CATGPAGSYNEQFF
TRBV5-3	TRBJ1-6	NA	once	TGTGCCAGAAGCTTGACGGCCCTAGATTTCTTCTCCTATAATTCACCCCTCCACTTT	CARSLTALDFFSYNSPLHF
TRBV9	TRBJ2-7	NA	NA	TGTGCCAGCAGCGTCTTCGAGCGGGCCACCTTCCCCTACGAGCAGTACTTC	CASSVFERATFPYEQYF
TRBV10-2	TRBJ2-1	TRBD1	NA	TGCGCCAGCAGCTACCCCTTGACAGGGGAGGATGAGCAGTTCTTC	CASSYPLTGEDEQFF
TRBV5-1	TRBJ1-1	NA	NA	TGCGCCAGCAGCTTGAAGGGGCCCGACACTGAAGCTTTCTTT	CASSLKGPDTEAFF
TRBV28	TRBJ2-1	TRBD1	NA	TGTGCCAGCAGTTTGGACAGGGCCCCCTACAATGAGCAGTTCTTC	CASSLDRAPYNEQFF
TRBV5-6	TRBJ1-1	NA	once	TGTGCCAGCAGCACCCAATACGAGGGCGAGAACACTGAAGCTTTCTTT	CASSTQYEGENTEAFF
TRBV7-6	TRBJ2-7	NA	NA	TGTGCCAGCAGCCTACCGTCGAGCTACGAGCAGTACTTC	CASSLPSSYEQYF
TRBV6-4	TRBJ2-5	NA	NA	TGTGCCAGCAGCCTTTTGCGGGGCGGAGAGACCCAGTACTTC	CASSLLRGGETQYF
TRBV27	TRBJ2-7	TRBD1	NA	TGTGCCAGCAGTCCTCTGTCCGGACAGGGGGTTGTTGAGTACTTC	CASSPLSGQGVVEYF
TRBV4-1	TRBJ2-3	TRBD1	NA	TGCGCCAGCAGACCAGGGGGTGTTGGGTGGGATACGCAGTATTTT	CASRPGGVGWDTQYF
TRBV19	TRBJ2-2	NA	NA	TGTGCCAGTAGCAATCCCCTCCGCAGGGGCAGGGACACCGGGGAGCTGTTTTTT	CASSNPLRRGRDTGELFF
TRBV11-2	TRBJ2-7	NA	NA	TGTGCCAGCAGCTTAGGAGGGATTCTCTACGAGCAGTACTTC	CASSLGGILYEQYF
TRBV10-2	TRBJ1-1	NA	NA	TGCGCCAGCAGCGCTGGGAGTATCACTGAAGCTTTCTTT	CASSAGSITEAFF
TRBV30	TRBJ1-2	NA	NA	TGTGCCTGGTACCGCGGGGGCGCTTATGGCTACACCTTC	CAWYRGGAYGYTF
TRBV10-3	TRBJ2-5	NA	NA	TGTGCCATCAGTGAGGCCCCCGCAGGGGGGCAAGAGACCCAGTACTTC	CAISEAPAGGQETQYF
TRBV2	TRBJ1-6	NA	NA	TGTGCCAGCAGTGAGCGGGAACCTTACTCCGGGCCCCTCCACTTT	CASSEREPYSGPLHF
TRBV27	TRBJ1-6	TRBD1	NA	TGTGCCACCTCCTGGACAGGAGCTAATTCACCCCTCCACTTT	CATSWTGANSPLHF
TRBV27	TRBJ1-5	NA	NA	TGTGCCAGCAGTTTTCTCGGTGGCAATCAGCCCCAGCATTTT	CASSFLGGNQPQHF
TRBV19	TRBJ1-6	TRBD1	few	TGTGCCAGTAGTATAAGGTGGACAGGACCACCTTCACCCCTCCACTTT	CASSIRWTGPPSPLHF
TRBV7-8	TRBJ2-1	TRBD2	NA	TGTGCCAGCAGCTTTCGACTAGCGGGGGGCGCCTACTCCTACAATGAGCAGTTCTTC	CASSFRLAGGAYSYNEQFF
TRBV7-2	TRBJ2-1	NA	NA	TGTGCCAGCAGCGGGTCCCTGGGGGCGACCCATGAGCAGTTCTTC	CASSGSLGATHEQFF
TRBV7-9	TRBJ1-4	TRBD1	NA	TGTGCCAGCACCCACATCCCGGGACAGGGCTGGGGGGATGAAAAACTGTTTTTT	CASTHIPGQGWGDEKLFF
TRBV7-9	TRBJ2-1	NA	NA	TGTGCCAGCAGCTTACTTAGCTCCTACAATGAGCAGTTCTTC	CASSLLSSYNEQFF
TRBV19	TRBJ2-1	NA	NA	TGTGCCAGTAGTATAGCGGGGAATGAGCAGTTCTTC	CASSIAGNEQFF
TRBV28	TRBJ2-7	TRBD2	NA	TGTGCCAGCAGTTCCTGGACTAGTTTGACGTACGAGCAGTACTTC	CASSSWTSLTYEQYF
TRBV15	TRBJ1-4	TRBD1	NA	TGTGCCACCAGCAGAGATCCCGGGACAGGGCCTGAAAAACTGTTTTTT	CATSRDPGTGPEKLFF
TRBV29-1	TRBJ2-5	NA	NA	TGCAGCGTTGAAGATCTACGGCAGTACTTC	CSVEDLRQYF
TRBV6-6	TRBJ1-1	TRBD1	NA	TGTGCCAGCAGACCGGGGACAGCGAACACTGAAGCTTTCTTT	CASRPGTANTEAFF
TRBV5-5	TRBJ2-5	TRBD1	NA	TGTGCCAGCAGCGGGGACAGCGAGACCCAGTACTTC	CASSGDSETQYF
TRBV5-6	TRBJ1-2	NA	few	TGTGCCAGCAGAAGGACAGAGCACGTAGACTACTATGGCTACACCTTC	CASRRTEHVDYYGYTF
TRBV2	TRBJ2-7	NA	NA	TGTGCCAGCAGCCTCATGGAGATCGAGCAGTACTTC	CASSLMEIEQYF
TRBV7-9	TRBJ1-1	NA	once	TGTGCCAGCAGCCTAACAGGGCGAGGGGTCACTGAAGCTTTCTTT	CASSLTGRGVTEAFF
TRBV27	TRBJ1-1	NA	NA	TGTGCCAGTGACAGTGTATTTACTGAAGCTTTCTTT	CASDSVFTEAFF
TRBV15	TRBJ2-2	TRBD2	once	TGTGCCACCCGGGGGGAGGGCCACACCGGGGAGCTGTTTTTT	CATRGEGHTGELFF
TRBV5-1	TRBJ2-3	TRBD2	medium-sized	TGCGCCAGCAGCCGGACTAGCGGGGGGCCAGGGGATACGCAGTATTTT	CASSRTSGGPGDTQYF
TRBV13	TRBJ2-2	NA	once	TGTGCCAGCAGCTACGAAGCGTTGACCGGGGAGCTGTTTTTT	CASSYEALTGELFF
TRBV29-1	TRBJ2-7	TRBD2	NA	TGCAGCGTTACCGGGGGAAGGGGCAGGGAAGTCGGGGGGGCCACCTACGAGCAGTACTTC	CSVTGGRGREVGGATYEQYF
TRBV6-1	TRBJ2-5	TRBD2	NA	TGTGCCAGCAGTGGGACTAGCGGGGGGTGGGAGACCCAGTACTTC	CASSGTSGGWETQYF
TRBV7-6	TRBJ1-4	NA	NA	TGTGCCAGCAGCTTCGGGGGGGAAACTAATGAAAAACTGTTTTTT	CASSFGGETNEKLFF
TRBV19	TRBJ1-5	TRBD1	NA	TGTGCCAGTAGCCCCTCGGAGGGACAGGGCGGACGCAATCAGCCCCAGCATTTT	CASSPSEGQGGRNQPQHF
TRBV6-6	TRBJ1-1	NA	once	TGTGCCAGCCTAACGGACAGCGGGGGCACTGAAGCTTTCTTT	CASLTDSGGTEAFF
TRBV2	TRBJ2-7	NA	once	TGTGCCAGCACCCAAGCAGGTTTCTCCTACGAGCAGTACTTC	CASTQAGFSYEQYF